The present T cell receptor (beta chain) was sequenced within a study of blood T cell repertoires in COVID-19. Study overall: Specimens from acute and convalescent COVID-19 originated in the United States, Italy and Spain. The cDNA or gDNA used as material had been derived from T cells, B-cell-depleted T cells, or PBMCs.

Per the germline V gene, CDR1 is SNHLY and CDR2 is FYNNEI. Trimming removed 3 bases from V and 11 bases from J, with 10 bases in between. The CDR3 runs to 12 residues. TCRdb's copy holds only in-frame clones and misses some; the assay was immunoSEQ multiplex PCR. The data show under 300,000 clones, with around 87% seen just once and more than 6.5% held by the top ten. This clone was detected once. The sequence came from a woman in her sixties or seventies with active or convalescent COVID-19. The rearrangement joins TRBV2 to TRBJ1-4; D may be TRBD1 (5 bases). What was sequenced was peripheral blood. CDR3 bases: TGTGCCAGCAGTGAGGGGGGAGGTAAACTGTTTTTT. This codes for CASSEGGGKLFF.